The 32 T cell receptor beta chains below all came from one sample that was sequenced in a study of cytomegalovirus exposure and HLA in healthy donors. PCR employed 60 Vbeta and 13 Jbeta primers. The repertoire was sequenced with immunoSEQ multiplex PCR; TCRdb's copy has only in-frame clones and lacks some. The table includes some 190,000 clones, around four fifths detected once. The sequencing input was PBMCs. The receptor source for this set is a man aged 35-49 years in good health and CMV-seropositive.

The chain links TRBV28 to TRBJ2-2; D is possibly TRBD1 (8 bases). V was shortened by 1 base and J by 7 bases, with 16 bases between the two germline ends. CDR3 length: 16 amino acids. The germline V gene has CDR1 MDHEN and CDR2 SYDVKM. The CDR3 region has the DNA TGTGCCAGCAGTTTATATACAGGGGGAGGGGTCGGGGAGCTGTTTTTT. This codes for CASSLYTGGGVGELFF.

This chain uses TRBV15 with TRBJ2-3, with TRBD2 identical over 12 bases. CDR3 length: 15 amino acids. Germline CDR1 and CDR2: LNHNV and YYDKDF (reference sequence). V lost 5 bases, J lost 4 bases, and 4 bases stayed unmatched. The CDR3 sequence: CATSSSGRVSDTQYF. The CDR3 DNA reads TGTGCCACCAGCTCTAGCGGGAGGGTATCAGATACGCAGTATTTT.

The chain recombines TRBV27 with TRBJ1-5; 8 bases match TRBD1. V was clipped by 4 bases and J by 8 bases; unmatched bases: 10. Germline V gene sequence: CDR1 MNHEY, CDR2 SMNVEV (reference sequence). CDR3 size: 15 residues. The CDR3 DNA is TGTGCCAGCAGTTCCCTAGGACAGGGTGAGGAGCCCCAGCATTTT. It codes for CASSSLGQGEEPQHF.

The gene calls are TRBV19 and TRBJ1-5; TRBD1 might be the D (5 bases). Germline values: CDR1 LNHDA, CDR2 SQIVND (reference sequence). Between the trimmed V and J ends, which lost 5 bases and 0 bases, there was a span of 17 bases. The CDR3 has 17 amino acids. The CDR3: CASSPAQGLNSNQPQHF. The CDR3 DNA sequence: TGTGCCAGTAGTCCCGCCCAGGGACTTAATAGCAATCAGCCCCAGCATTTT.

This clone was recorded only once. The chain has TRBV18 and TRBJ2-7, with a weak D call TRBD1 (6 bases). Trimming pared 1 base from V and 5 bases from J, leaving 12 bases between. The CDR3 has 14 residues. The germline V gene has CDR1 KGHSH and CDR2 LQKENI. The DNA for the CDR3 is TGTGCCAGCTCACCACTGACAGGTATGGACGAGCAGTACTTC. Encoded protein: CASSPLTGMDEQYF.

The chain joins TRBV2 to TRBJ2-7; 9 bases map to TRBD1. J lost 2 bases, V lost 7 bases, and 15 bases had no gene match. Germline-derived CDR1 and CDR2 are SNHLY and FYNNEI. The CDR3 consists of 17 residues. The CDR3 loop reads CASKFLYRGQETYEQYF. The CDR3 DNA follows: TGTGCCAGCAAATTCCTCTACAGGGGGCAAGAGACCTACGAGCAGTACTTC.

This chain joins TRBV9 and TRBJ2-1; the match to TRBD2 covers 10 bases. V was clipped by 2 bases and J by 2 bases; unmatched bases: 4. The germline gives CDR1 SGDLS, CDR2 YYNGEE. The CDR3 sequence is 16 residues long. CDR3 in DNA: TGTGCCAGCAGCGTCAGACTAGCGGGCACCTACAATGAGCAGTTCTTC. The encoded protein is CASSVRLAGTYNEQFF.

The chain has TRBV11-2 and TRBJ2-7; 8 nucleotides align to TRBD1. V dropped 1 base and J dropped 3; count of bases not matched to a gene: 5. Germline V CDR1 and CDR2: SGHAT, FQNNGV. The CDR3 extends over 15 amino acids. The CDR3 sequence is CASSLASGQDYEQYF. CDR3 sequence (DNA): TGTGCCAGCAGCTTAGCCTCGGGACAGGACTACGAGCAGTACTTC.

This chain joins TRBV28 and TRBJ2-1; 8 bases agree with TRBD2. J was trimmed by 1 base and V by 3 bases; bases with no gene match: 2. The CDR3 contains 15 residues. Germline CDR1 and CDR2: MDHEN and SYDVKM. CDR3 coding DNA: TGTGCCAGCAGTTTTACTAGCGGATCCTACAATGAGCAGTTCTTC. Protein product: CASSFTSGSYNEQFF.

This clone was observed a few times. The chain combines TRBV5-8 with TRBJ2-3; 8 nucleotides line up with TRBD2. J was trimmed by 0 bases and V by 0 bases; bases with no gene match: 3. There are 16 residues in the CDR3. From germline, CDR1 is SGHTS and CDR2 YDEGEE. CDR3 sequence (DNA): TGTGCCAGCAGCTTGGAAGCGGGAGTTAGCACAGATACGCAGTATTTT. It encodes CASSLEAGVSTDTQYF.

Concerning this clone itself: At the DNA level, this CDR3 is encoded by other sequences in the same sample as well. The V gene is TRBV5-4, the J gene TRBJ2-7; D may correspond to TRBD1 or TRBD2 (6 bases each). CDR1 SGHNT and CDR2 YYREEE come from the germline V gene (reference sequence). V dropped 4 bases and J dropped 3 bases, with 11 bases sitting between them. CDR3 size: 13 residues. The CDR3 bases are TGTGCCAGCAGCCTGGGGGGCGGCTACGAGCAGTACTTC. It codes for CASSLGGGYEQYF.

The gene calls are TRBV9 and TRBJ2-5; 9 bases agree with TRBD1. The J call is doubtful: the DNA matches TRBJ2-7 better. Germline V gene sequence: CDR1 SGDLS, CDR2 YYNGEE. This CDR3 spans 16 amino acids. The CDR3 DNA follows: TGTGCCAGCAGCGGACTTCCGGGACAGGGTACCTACGAGCAGTACTTC. Its translation: CASSGLPGQGTYEQYF.

The chain joins TRBV5-1 to TRBJ1-3, with 7 bases identical to TRBD1. V gave up 1 base and J gave up 0 bases; unmatched junction bases: 10. Germline V gene lookup returns CDR1 SGHRS and CDR2 YFSETQ. CDR3 size: 18 residues. The CDR3 protein is CASSLYFEGANSGNTIYF. CDR3 bases: TGCGCCAGCAGCTTGTACTTCGAGGGGGCTAACTCTGGAAACACCATATATTTT.

This clone showed up just a few times. The rearrangement joins TRBV6-1 to TRBJ1-2; D is ambiguous. CDR1 is MNHNS, CDR2 SASEGT, per germline. Trimming removed 7 bases at V and 4 bases at J, with 16 bases between. The CDR3 consists of 14 residues. The DNA for the CDR3 is TGTGCCAGCATTCCCCGGGGTGTCATCTATGGCTACACCTTC. It is translated as CASIPRGVIYGYTF.

The chain links TRBV5-6 to TRBJ2-1, with 7 bases lining up with TRBD1. After removal of 4 bases from V and 3 bases from J, the junction contained 4 bases not matched to a gene. Germline loops: CDR1 SGHDT, CDR2 YYEEEE. The CDR3 spans 14 residues. CDR3 sequence: CASSPGTVYNEQFF. The CDR3 DNA sequence: TGTGCCAGCAGCCCCGGGACAGTCTACAATGAGCAGTTCTTC. Full variable domain (rest looked up from reference TRBV5-6 and TRBJ2-1): DAGVTQSPTHLIKTRGQQVTLRCSPKSGHDTVSWYQQALGQGPQFIFQYYEEEERQRGNFPDRFSGHQFPNYSSELNVNALLLGDSALYLCASSPGTVYNEQFFGPGTRLTVL.

This clone showed up just once. The chain couples TRBV2 to TRBJ2-5; TRBD1 matches 10 bases. In germline, CDR1 is SNHLY, CDR2 FYNNEI. The CDR3 is 16 residues long. The trim removed 4 bases at V and 3 bases at J, leaving 8 bases unmatched. CDR3 DNA: TGTGCCAGCAGTGCCCCCCGGACAGGGGGGAAAGAGACCCAGTACTTC. Translation gives CASSAPRTGGKETQYF.

This clone occurred a few times. Other DNA sequences of this sample code for an identical CDR3. The chain employs TRBV6-1 and TRBJ1-1; 7 bases are shared with TRBD1. CDR3 length: 14 amino acids. Germline loops: CDR1 MNHNS, CDR2 SASEGT. Trimming at V came to 5 bases and at J to 1 base, leaving 4 bases not matched to a gene. CDR3 loop: CASSPGQKNTEAFF. The DNA for the CDR3 is TGTGCCAGCAGTCCGGGACAGAAGAACACTGAAGCTTTCTTT.

The chain links TRBV10-3 to TRBJ1-1, with 12 bases identical to TRBD1. Unmatched junction bases numbered 4, after V lost 4 bases and J lost 4 bases. CDR1 ENHRY and CDR2 SYGVKD come from the germline V gene. The CDR3 sequence is 15 residues long. The CDR3 DNA is TGTGCCATCAGTGTGGGGACAGGGGGCGTCACTGAAGCTTTCTTT. It codes for CAISVGTGGVTEAFF.

This chain uses TRBV2 with TRBJ1-5; D perhaps matches TRBD1 (5 bases). The CDR3 is 14 residues long. The V end was cut by 6 bases, the J end by 6 bases, with 15 bases between. In germline, CDR1 is SNHLY, CDR2 FYNNEI. In DNA, the CDR3 is TGTGCCAGCAGGGCCGCAGGGTTTGGTCAGCCCCAGCATTTT. It specifies CASRAAGFGQPQHF.

The V gene is TRBV5-6, the J gene TRBJ2-7; 8 nucleotides match TRBD2. The V segment lost 2 bases and the J segment 4 bases; nucleotides outside the gene matches: 14. Per germline, CDR1 SGHDT and CDR2 YYEEEE. This CDR3 comprises 17 residues. The CDR3 bases are TGTGCCAGCAGCTTAGGACTTAGCGGGATTAGCCAGTACGAGCAGTACTTC. Protein sequence: CASSLGLSGISQYEQYF.

The chain is built from TRBV28 and TRBJ2-1, with 9 bases identical to TRBD1. J was trimmed by 9 bases and V by 6 bases; bases with no gene match: 9. The CDR3 extends over 14 amino acids. Germline values: CDR1 MDHEN, CDR2 SYDVKM. CDR3 region: CASREQGASGEQFF. CDR3 nucleotides: TGTGCCAGCAGGGAACAGGGGGCTTCTGGTGAGCAGTTCTTC.

This clone has only a few counts. The chain combines TRBV11-2 with TRBJ2-2; TRBD2 is a possible D gene (5 bases). Germline CDR1 and CDR2: SGHAT and FQNNGV. Trimming took off 6 bases at V and 6 bases at J, with 14 bases between the two ends. The CDR3 covers 14 residues. CDR3 loop: CASSQQPSSGELFF. CDR3 in DNA: TGTGCCAGCAGTCAACAACCTAGCTCCGGGGAGCTGTTTTTT.

This clone was observed a handful of times. The chain recombines TRBV2 with TRBJ2-2; D is perhaps TRBD2 (7 bases). This CDR3 spans 16 amino acids. Trimming took 4 bases from V and 4 from J, leaving 16 bases between them. CDR1 SNHLY and CDR2 FYNNEI come from the germline V gene. CDR3 nucleotides: TGTGCCAGCAGTGGGGGGGCCGGACTAGGCACCGGGGAGCTGTTTTTT. This gives the protein CASSGGAGLGTGELFF.

The genes are TRBV6-1 and TRBJ2-5; D unresolved. The V end lost 1 base, the J end lost 1 base, and 7 bases lay between the germline ends. CDR3 length equals 14 residues. In germline, CDR1 is MNHNS, CDR2 SASEGT. The CDR3: CASSEGISQETQYF. In nucleotides, the CDR3 is TGTGCCAGCAGTGAAGGAATTAGCCAAGAGACCCAGTACTTC.

J is TRBJ2-5 and V is TRBV6-5; 11 bases fit TRBD2. J gave up 11 bases and V 9 bases, and 17 bases lay outside the gene matches. The CDR3 has 15 amino acids. Germline V CDR1 and CDR2: MNHEY, SVGAGI. The CDR3 loop is CASRVGVAGGGEQYF. The CDR3 coding sequence is TGTGCCAGTCGTGTCGGGGTAGCGGGAGGGGGAGAGCAGTACTTC.

The V call is TRBV28, the J call TRBJ2-1; weak D call: TRBD2 (6 bases). Per germline, CDR1 MDHEN and CDR2 SYDVKM. V was trimmed by 3 bases and J by 2 bases, leaving 23 bases between them. This CDR3 contains 19 residues. CDR3 nucleotide sequence: TGTGCCAGCAGTTTGCCCCTCACCCAGAGGGGACTCACCTACAATGAGCAGTTCTTC. Translation: CASSLPLTQRGLTYNEQFF.

This clone was picked up a small number of times. V gene TRBV15 combines with J gene TRBJ2-2, with 9 bases lining up with TRBD1. Germline CDR1 reads LNHNV; CDR2 reads YYDKDF (reference sequence). This CDR3 region has 17 residues. V shed 0 bases, J shed 2 bases, and the junction held 4 bases outside the gene matches. CDR3 DNA sequence: TGTGCCACCAGCAGAGATTTGGGACAGGGAAACACCGGGGAGCTGTTTTTT. This gives the protein CATSRDLGQGNTGELFF. The variable domain in full, completed from reference TRBV15 and TRBJ2-2, reads DAMVIQNPRYQVTQFGKPVTLSCSQTLNHNVMYWYQQKSSQAPKLLFHYYDKDFNNEADTPDNFQSRRPNTSFCFLDIRSPGLGDTAMYLCATSRDLGQGNTGELFFGEGSRLTVL.

The J gene is TRBJ1-5, the V gene TRBV19, with D possibly TRBD1 on 5 matching bases. This CDR3 has 16 amino acids. Germline-derived CDR1 and CDR2 are LNHDA and SQIVND (reference sequence). V lost 5 bases, J lost 2 bases, and 16 bases lay in between. This CDR3 is CASSPRRGEGNQPQHF. DNA of the CDR3: TGTGCCAGTAGTCCCCGGCGAGGGGAGGGCAATCAGCCCCAGCATTTT. The variable domain in full, completed from reference TRBV19 and TRBJ1-5, reads DGGITQSPKYLFRKEGQNVTLSCEQNLNHDAMYWYRQDPGQGLRLIYYSQIVNDFQKGDIAEGYSVSREKKESFPLTVTSAQKNPTAFYLCASSPRRGEGNQPQHFGDGTRLSIL.

The V and J genes are TRBV28 and TRBJ2-3; 10 bases agree with TRBD2. This CDR3 is 15 amino acids long. The germline V gene has CDR1 MDHEN and CDR2 SYDVKM. The J segment lost 1 base and the V segment lost 2 bases, leaving 0 bases of the junction unmatched. Here the CDR3 DNA reads TGTGCCAGCAGTTTAGGACTAGCGGGCACAGATACGCAGTATTTT. Translating gives CASSLGLAGTDTQYF.

This clone was counted once. The rearrangement joins TRBV5-1 to TRBJ2-2; D remains unclear. Germline loops: CDR1 SGHRS, CDR2 YFSETQ. V gave up 4 bases and J gave up 0 bases, with 10 bases separating them. The CDR3 loop spans 15 amino acids. This CDR3 reads CASSPSVSNTGELFF. For the CDR3, the DNA is TGCGCCAGCAGCCCAAGCGTTTCGAACACCGGGGAGCTGTTTTTT.

This chain joins TRBV5-6 and TRBJ1-1, with D perhaps matching TRBD1 (5 bases). CDR1 and CDR2 from the germline V gene are SGHDT and YYEEEE. The V gene lost 4 bases and the J gene lost 7 bases, with 14 bases spanning the gap. The CDR3 consists of 13 residues. The CDR3 here is CASSATDGNEAFF. The CDR3 DNA follows: TGTGCCAGCAGCGCGACAGATGGTAATGAAGCTTTCTTT.

V usage is TRBV6-5 and J usage is TRBJ1-2; D gene uncertain. The CDR3 loop spans 12 amino acids. V was trimmed by 6 bases and J by 8 bases, leaving 13 bases between them. CDR1 is MNHEY and CDR2 is SVGAGI in the germline V gene. The CDR3 nucleotides read TGTGCCAGCAGGGGGTTTGCGGGGGGCTACACCTTC. As protein: CASRGFAGGYTF.